A single sample gave rise to the 27 T cell receptor beta chains below, sequenced in a study of T cells in Graves' hyperthyroidism and ophthalmopathy. RNA transcripts yielded amplified TCR beta CDR3 regions. First-round RT-PCR of the TCR CDR3 relied on the HTBI primer set. MiXCR, applied by TCRdb to the multiplex PCR reads, yields one record per CDR3 protein. This table holds around 300,000 distinct CDR3 sequences, 10% to 15% found once. The sequencing input was blood. The receptor source for this set is a woman younger than 45 with Graves' hyperthyroidism that later progressed to Graves' ophthalmopathy.

The chain joins TRBV20-1 to TRBJ2-7, with 13 bases identical to TRBD2. The germline gives CDR1 DFQATT, CDR2 SNEGSKA (reference sequence). The CDR3 totals 15 residues. The junction had 7 bases not matched to a gene; V was cut back by 3 bases and J by 5 bases. The CDR3 region is CSARGGLAGVDEQYF. DNA for the CDR3: TGCAGTGCTAGGGGTGGACTAGCGGGAGTCGACGAGCAGTACTTC.

Only a few counts were recorded for this clonotype. This rearrangement joins TRBV29-1 to TRBJ2-7; 7 bases are a match to TRBD1. The CDR3 has 13 amino acids. V was clipped by 6 bases and J by 6 bases; unmatched bases: 11. The germline V gene has CDR1 SQVTM and CDR2 ANQGSEA. The CDR3, as DNA: TGCAGCGTGTCGCCGGAGACAGGGCTCGAGCAGTACTTC. Its protein product is CSVSPETGLEQYF.

This clonotype showed up just once. This chain uses TRBV2 with TRBJ2-1; D is perhaps TRBD2 (6 bases). CDR1 SNHLY and CDR2 FYNNEI come from the germline V gene. The V and J ends lost 6 bases and 2 bases respectively, with 17 bases between them. The length of the CDR3 is 16 residues. The DNA for the CDR3 is TGTGCCAGCAGCCTTACCGGGACTGGAACCTACAATGAGCAGTTCTTC. Protein sequence: CASSLTGTGTYNEQFF.

The chain combines TRBV27 with TRBJ2-1, with 8 bases identical to TRBD2. V lost 9 bases and J lost 0; bases outside the gene matches: 4. CDR1 is MNHEY, CDR2 SMNVEV, per germline (reference sequence). The CDR3 length is 14 residues. The CDR3 nucleotides are TGTGCCAGTACTAGCGGACACTCCTACAATGAGCAGTTCTTC. It yields the protein CASTSGHSYNEQFF.

This sequence joins TRBV5-8 and TRBJ2-1; a possible D gene is TRBD2 (7 bases). The CDR3 has 11 amino acids. Germline CDR1 reads SGHTS; CDR2 reads YDEGEE. Trimming stripped 4 bases from V and 14 bases from J, with 13 bases between. DNA for the CDR3: TGTGCCAGCAGCCGGAGGGGGGGGGAGTTCTTC. It yields the protein CASSRRGGEFF.

The rearrangement uses TRBV19 and TRBJ2-1, with D uncertain. Per germline, CDR1 LNHDA and CDR2 SQIVND (reference sequence). This CDR3 spans 12 amino acids. With 2 bases removed from V and 8 bases from J, the gap between germline ends came to 7 bases. The CDR3 DNA reads as TGTGCCAGTAGTATAAGCGACGATGAGCAGTTCTTC. Protein sequence: CASSISDDEQFF.

This clonotype was seen at least ten times. The chain recombines TRBV6-1 with TRBJ2-3; 9 bases are a match to TRBD1. V trimming: 5 bases; J trimming: 4 bases; junction bases outside the gene matches: 4. Germline V CDR1 and CDR2: MNHNS, SASEGT. This CDR3 is built from 14 residues. CDR3 sequence (DNA): TGTGCCAGCAGTACGAGGACAGGGGCAGATACGCAGTATTTT. Translation gives CASSTRTGADTQYF.

CDR3 amino acids: CAVSFNPDSNYGYTF. CDR3 DNA: TGTGCCGTTTCCTTTAATCCGGACTCTAACTATGGCTACACCTTC. This sequence joins TRBV10-3 and TRBJ1-2; D is undetermined. The CDR3 runs to 15 residues. The germline gives CDR1 ENHRY, CDR2 SYGVKD. Trimming took 11 bases from V and 0 from J, leaving 19 bases between them.

This clonotype was seen only a few times. V is TRBV19 and J is TRBJ1-2; no definite D call. Germline loops: CDR1 LNHDA, CDR2 SQIVND (reference sequence). Trimming took off 5 bases at V and 3 bases at J, with 10 bases between the two ends. The CDR3 has 13 amino acids. CDR3 sequence reads: CASSSQRDYGYTF. CDR3 bases: TGTGCCAGTAGTTCCCAGAGGGACTATGGCTACACCTTC.

The chain employs TRBV5-4 and TRBJ1-4, with 10 bases that match TRBD1. The germline V gene encodes CDR1 SGHNT and CDR2 YYREEE (reference sequence). This CDR3 is built from 15 residues. V was pared by 4 bases and J by 8 bases, with 8 bases of the junction left unmatched. The CDR3 nucleotides read TGTGCCAGCAGCGATTCGGGACAGGGGAGGGAAAAACTGTTTTTT. Residues: CASSDSGQGREKLFF.

The J gene is TRBJ2-1, the V gene TRBV6-1; 8 bases align to TRBD2. The CDR3 consists of 15 residues. The germline CDR1 and CDR2 sequences are MNHNS and SASEGT. The V and J ends lost 6 bases and 6 bases, in that order; junction bases with no gene match: 10. Here the CDR3 reads CASRPGTSGTNEQFF. The CDR3 nucleotides are TGTGCCAGCAGACCCGGGACTAGTGGGACCAATGAGCAGTTCTTC.

The chain recombines TRBV28 with TRBJ2-1; possible D gene TRBD2, 5 bases. CDR1 and CDR2 (germline): MDHEN, SYDVKM. The V end lost 7 bases, the J end lost 6 bases, and 10 bases lay between the germline ends. The length of the CDR3 is 12 residues. This chain's CDR3 is CASTRTFNEQFF. In DNA, the CDR3 is TGTGCCAGCACGAGGACTTTCAATGAGCAGTTCTTC.

This clonotype showed up just a few times. One end of the junction fails to match germline, which may point to a read error. The chain joins TRBV27 to TRBJ2-7, with D possibly matching TRBD2 (5 bases). The CDR3 has 13 residues. In germline, CDR1 is MNHEY, CDR2 SMNVEV (reference sequence). CDR3 DNA sequence: TGTGCCAGCAGTCTTCCGGGATCCTACGGGCAGTACTTC. It yields the protein CASSLPGSYGQYF.

This clonotype was seen only a few times. The V and J genes are TRBV5-1 and TRBJ2-7; 8 positions match TRBD2. CDR1 and CDR2 from the germline V gene are SGHRS and YFSETQ. CDR3 length equals 15 residues. V lost 0 bases and J lost 0; bases outside the gene matches: 2. CDR3 loop: CASSLASGGSYEQYF. In DNA, the CDR3 is TGCGCCAGCAGCTTGGCGAGCGGGGGCTCCTACGAGCAGTACTTC.

This clonotype was seen at least ten times. This chain links TRBV30 with TRBJ1-2, with D unclear. V was clipped by 0 bases and J by 5 bases, with 7 bases between them. The germline CDR1 and CDR2 sequences are GTSNPN and SVGIG (reference sequence). CDR3 length equals 12 residues. CDR3 nucleotides: TGTGCCTGGAGTGTGAAGGGTTATGGCTACACCTTC. It encodes CAWSVKGYGYTF.

The CDR3 DNA follows: TGTGCCAGCAGTTTCGGGGGGCGAGGGAATGAGCAGTTCTTC. Its translation is CASSFGGRGNEQFF. The chain is built from TRBV27 and TRBJ2-1, with a tentative D call TRBD2 (7 bases). Germline V CDR1 and CDR2: MNHEY, SMNVEV (reference sequence). The CDR3 spans 14 residues. V was cut by 3 bases and J by 7 bases, with 13 bases left in between.

This clonotype showed up just a few times. A much more abundant neighbour one base away suggests this may be a read error. The V gene is TRBV11-2, the J gene TRBJ2-7; no definite D call. The germline gives CDR1 SGHAT, CDR2 FQNNGV. This CDR3 spans 13 amino acids. V was clipped by 4 bases and J by 1 base, with 8 bases between them. CDR3 nucleotide sequence: TGTGCCAGCAGCTCGGTTGGGTCCTACGAGCAGTACTTC. Translated: CASSSVGSYEQYF.

Notes on this clonotype: A much larger clone is a single base away; this may be a read error. V gene TRBV11-2 combines with J gene TRBJ2-7; 9 positions match TRBD2. The V gene end was trimmed by 0 bases and the J gene end by 9 bases; junction bases not matched to a gene: 15. This CDR3 comprises 17 residues. Germline CDR1 is SGHAT and CDR2 is FQNNGV. CDR3 nucleotides: TGTGCCAGCAGCTTAGATAGGAAGCTAGCGGGACTGTGGGGGCAGTACTTC. Its protein is CASSLDRKLAGLWGQYF.

In this sample, this clonotype turned up many times. This chain uses TRBV14 with TRBJ1-2; D is unresolved. Germline CDR1 is SGHDN and CDR2 is FVKESK. Trimming cost V 2 bases and J 1 base, with 5 bases left between them. CDR3 length: 13 amino acids. The CDR3 protein is CASSQTYNYGYTF. The CDR3 nucleotides are TGTGCCAGCAGCCAAACATATAACTATGGCTACACCTTC. Combining the CDR3 with reference TRBV14 and TRBJ1-2 gives the whole variable domain EAGVTQFPSHSVIEKGQTVTLRCDPISGHDNLYWYRRVMGKEIKFLLHFVKESKQDESGMPNNRFLAERTGGTYSTLKVQPAELEDSGVYFCASSQTYNYGYTFGSGTRLTVV.

In regard to this clonotype: Just one base apart from a much larger clone, this may be a read error. V is TRBV20-1 and J is TRBJ2-1, with TRBD2 matching over 12 bases. The J call may be mistaken, given a closer DNA end match to TRBJ2-7. CDR1 is DFQATT, CDR2 SNEGSKA, per germline (reference sequence). The CDR3 covers 16 residues. CDR3 DNA sequence: TGCAGTGCTAGATCTAGCGGGAGGGACTCCTACAATGAGCAGTACTTC. It is translated as CSARSSGRDSYNEQYF.

This clonotype was detected many times. This rearrangement joins TRBV6-1 to TRBJ2-1, with 14 bases matching TRBD2. This CDR3 spans 15 amino acids. Trimming cost V 7 bases and J 8 bases; bases outside gene matches: 7. Germline V gene lookup returns CDR1 MNHNS and CDR2 SASEGT. The CDR3 DNA reads as TGTGCCAGCAAGACGGGACTAGCGGGAGTGGATGAGCAGTTCTTC. It yields the protein CASKTGLAGVDEQFF.

This clonotype was seen many times. The rearrangement uses TRBV30 and TRBJ1-1; 7 bases match TRBD1. Germline CDR1 and CDR2: GTSNPN and SVGIG (reference sequence). V dropped 0 bases and J dropped 7; count of bases not matched to a gene: 2. This CDR3 is built from 12 residues. The chain's CDR3 is CAWSVTGDEAFF. DNA for the CDR3: TGTGCCTGGAGTGTTACAGGGGATGAAGCTTTCTTT.

This clonotype was observed many times. The rearrangement joins TRBV6-1 to TRBJ1-2, with a possible D match to TRBD1 (5 bases). Trimming cost V 10 bases and J 1 base, with 13 bases left between them. The germline V gene encodes CDR1 MNHNS and CDR2 SASEGT. This CDR3 contains 13 residues. The CDR3 sequence: CAIRDGLNYGYTF. CDR3 bases: TGTGCCATAAGGGACGGACTTAACTATGGCTACACCTTC.

The chain carries TRBV20-1 and TRBJ2-3; D is ambiguous. V lost 6 bases to trimming and J lost 2 bases, with 18 bases between them. Germline V gene lookup returns CDR1 DFQATT and CDR2 SNEGSKA (reference sequence). The CDR3 runs 15 residues. CDR3 sequence: CSAETDPFSTDTQYF. The DNA of the CDR3 is TGCAGTGCCGAGACCGACCCCTTCTCCACAGATACGCAGTATTTT.

With respect to this clonotype: The junction departs from the called germline gene at one end, perhaps through a read error. This chain links TRBV12-3 or TRBV12-4 with TRBJ2-3, with 7 bases that match TRBD1. There are 13 residues in the CDR3. The CDR3: CASSISGTDTQCF. Written as DNA, the CDR3 is TGTGCCAGCAGTATCTCCGGGACAGATACGCAGTGTTTT.

This clonotype came up many times. This chain links TRBV27 with TRBJ1-5, with D unclear. Trimming took 3 bases from V and 2 from J, leaving 11 bases between them. The germline V gene encodes CDR1 MNHEY and CDR2 SMNVEV (reference sequence). There are 15 residues in the CDR3. The CDR3 nucleotides read TGTGCCAGCAGTTTCGGCGGTAATGGCAATCAGCCCCAGCATTTT. Protein product: CASSFGGNGNQPQHF.

This chain connects TRBV10-3 to TRBJ2-1, with 8 bases fitting TRBD2. Germline CDR1 reads ENHRY; CDR2 reads SYGVKD. The CDR3 contains 16 residues. Trimming at V came to 0 bases and at J to 5 bases, leaving 6 bases not matched to a gene. CDR3 amino acids: CAISESLAVSNNEQFF. CDR3 DNA sequence: TGTGCCATCAGTGAGTCACTAGCGGTTTCGAACAATGAGCAGTTCTTC.